In its sample, the clone carrying this T cell receptor (beta chain) was seen a few times. The antigen is not known. This specimen comes from a study of naive and memory T cell subsets. Two oligonucleotides, mixed equimolar, formed the beta constant-region primer covering TRBC1 and TRBC2. An oligonucleotide with the SP2 primer and a 12-nucleotide UMI was ligated to the cDNA 3' end. Using its own MiXCR run on the UMI-ligation and nested PCR reads, TCRdb lists one record per CDR3 protein. This sample has tens of thousands of distinct CDR3 sequences, with 13% found just once. CD4 T cells were positively selected, then CD8 T cells from the CD4-negative fraction. Whole-study findings and limits: In CD4 and CD8 cells, diversity dropped from naive through EMRA. Naive and memory repertoire findings lacked a ground truth for validation.

The sequenced material came from central memory CD4+ T cells from blood. The clonotype originates from a human donor in good health.

CDR3 DNA: TGCGCCAGCAGCCAAGCCGGGACAGGGGCCTACGAGCAGTACTTC. It is translated as CASSQAGTGAYEQYF. The chain combines TRBV5-1 with TRBJ2-7; TRBD1 agrees at 10 bases. J was trimmed by 2 bases and V by 4 bases; bases with no gene match: 6. The CDR3 spans 15 residues. Germline CDR1 SGHRS, CDR2 YFSETQ.